These 8 T cell receptor beta chains were sequenced from one sample in a study of blood T cell repertoires in COVID-19 (TCRdb year 2020). To prepare the library, the immunoSEQ multiplex PCR assay was applied. The clones in this table, taken by TCRdb from immuneACCESS, are in-frame only. Not every clone is retained; where verified, under half of the shortfall comes from an unresolved V gene, and the cause of the rest is unknown. For this sample there are roughly 220,000 clones; approximately 84% appear just once. The top ten hold about 2.9% of the sample. Material for sequencing was peripheral blood. The receptors derive from a woman in her thirties who had recovered from COVID-19.

This chain joins TRBV5-1 and TRBJ1-2; 8 bases agree with TRBD1. Germline CDR1 SGHRS, CDR2 YFSETQ. The CDR3 has 13 residues. Trimming at V came to 3 bases and at J to 8 bases, leaving 6 bases not matched to a gene. The CDR3 protein is CASSSPGGAGYTF. In DNA, the CDR3 is TGCGCCAGCAGCTCCCCAGGGGGCGCAGGCTACACCTTC. Full variable domain (remainder filled in from reference TRBV5-1 and TRBJ1-2): KAGVTQTPRYLIKTRGQQVTLSCSPISGHRSVSWYQQTPGQGLQFLFEYFSETQRNKGNFPGRFSGRQFSNSRSEMNVSTLELGDSALYLCASSSPGGAGYTFGSGTRLTVV.

This clone was seen just once. The genes are TRBV2 and TRBJ2-5; D unresolved. The CDR3 totals 14 residues. Germline lookup yields CDR1 SNHLY and CDR2 FYNNEI. Deletions cut 5 bases from V and 2 bases from J, with 12 bases between. The DNA for the CDR3 is TGTGCCAGCAGTCCCGTGCAGTTGCAAGAGACCCAGTACTTC. This gives the protein CASSPVQLQETQYF.

The CDR3 is CASSLPRLAGGQETQYF. In nucleotides, the CDR3 is TGCGCCAGCAGCTTGCCCAGACTAGCGGGAGGGCAAGAGACCCAGTACTTC. This rearrangement joins TRBV5-1 to TRBJ2-5, with 14 bases identical to TRBD2. The CDR3 is 17 amino acids. Germline V CDR1 and CDR2: SGHRS, YFSETQ. The ends lost 1 base at V and 2 bases at J; junction bases unmatched: 4. The whole variable domain, filled in from reference TRBV5-1 and TRBJ2-5, reads KAGVTQTPRYLIKTRGQQVTLSCSPISGHRSVSWYQQTPGQGLQFLFEYFSETQRNKGNFPGRFSGRQFSNSRSEMNVSTLELGDSALYLCASSLPRLAGGQETQYFGPGTRLLVL.

The chain carries TRBV29-1 and TRBJ1-3; D gene unclear. Germline values: CDR1 SQVTM, CDR2 ANQGSEA. V lost 6 bases and J 4 bases, leaving 10 bases between the germline ends. There are 12 residues in the CDR3. The CDR3 DNA reads as TGCAGCGTCCCTCATGAGGGAAACACCATATATTTT. It specifies CSVPHEGNTIYF.

The gene calls are TRBV6-5 and TRBJ1-4; 7 bases line up with TRBD1. From germline, CDR1 is MNHEY and CDR2 SVGAGI. CDR3 length: 15 residues. V was clipped by 5 bases and J by 2 bases; unmatched bases: 5. The CDR3 reads CASSTGAYTNEKLFF. DNA of the CDR3: TGTGCCAGCAGTACAGGGGCATATACTAATGAAAAACTGTTTTTT.

The rearrangement uses TRBV15 and TRBJ1-1, with 8 bases that match TRBD1. Germline CDR1 reads LNHNV; CDR2 reads YYDKDF (reference sequence). Trimming took 1 base from V and 3 from J; bases not matched to a gene: 4. The CDR3 runs to 15 residues. The CDR3 loop reads CATSRVMTGDTEAFF. DNA of the CDR3: TGTGCCACCAGCAGAGTGATGACAGGGGACACTGAAGCTTTCTTT.

The chain uses TRBV7-9 and TRBJ2-7; D gene ambiguous. Germline CDR1 SEHNR, CDR2 FQNEAQ (reference sequence). The CDR3 spans 13 residues. Deletions cut 8 bases from V and 1 base from J, with 12 bases between. The CDR3 sequence: CASYPAGSYEQYF. CDR3 coding DNA: TGTGCCAGCTACCCCGCAGGTTCCTACGAGCAGTACTTC.

To note about this clone: At one of its ends the junction is not consistent with the germline gene, which may arise from a read error. V usage is TRBV6-1 and J usage is TRBJ2-7; TRBD2 matches 7 bases. Germline V CDR1 and CDR2: MNHNS, SASEGT. There are 16 residues in the CDR3. CDR3 residues: CANSEVSGEGSYEQYF. The CDR3 DNA sequence: TGTGCCAACAGTGAAGTTTCCGGGGAGGGCTCCTACGAGCAGTACTTC.